Presented here are 24 T cell receptor beta chains from one specimen sequenced in a study of response to subunit inactivated influenza vaccine. TCRdb passed the RT-PCR reads through MiXCR, listing each CDR3 protein once. The data hold around 750,000 distinct CDR3 sequences, with approximately 21% observed a single time. The sample was PBMCs from blood, taken around 5 days after vaccination. The receptors shown here come from a man aged 45 to 65 who received an inactivated influenza vaccine.

The CDR3 DNA sequence: TGCAGTGCTTCGGGACTAGCGGACCACTCCTACGAGCAGTACTTC. Protein product: CSASGLADHSYEQYF. The genes are TRBV20-1 and TRBJ2-7; TRBD2 agrees at 11 bases. The ends lost 5 bases at V and 0 bases at J; junction bases unmatched: 6. Germline CDR1 reads DFQATT; CDR2 reads SNEGSKA (reference sequence). The CDR3 spans 15 residues.

This clonotype was found many times. The germline gene is not matched at one end of the junction; a read error may be the cause. The chain employs TRBV6-5 and TRBJ2-1, with 7 nucleotides matching TRBD1. Germline V gene sequence: CDR1 MNHEY, CDR2 SVGAGI. CDR3 length equals 12 residues. DNA for the CDR3: TGCGCCAGCAGTCGGCAGGGGGATGAGCAGTTCTTC. Protein sequence: CASSRQGDEQFF.

V is TRBV7-2 and J is TRBJ2-1; a possible D gene is TRBD2 (5 bases). The CDR3 runs 13 residues. Germline V gives CDR1 SGHTA, CDR2 FQGNSA. Deletions cut 2 bases from V and 6 bases from J, with 8 bases between. CDR3 sequence (DNA): TGTGCCAGCAGCTTACCGGGGTTCAATGAGCAGTTCTTC. Translating it yields CASSLPGFNEQFF.

This clonotype was seen a few times. The rearrangement joins TRBV3-1 to TRBJ1-5, with D possibly TRBD1 on 5 matching bases. V was trimmed by 1 base and J by 5 bases, leaving 12 bases between them. Germline CDR1 reads LGHDT; CDR2 reads YNNKEL (reference sequence). The CDR3 runs 15 residues. CDR3 protein: CASSQARQGDQPQHF. CDR3 DNA sequence: TGTGCCAGCAGCCAAGCCCGGCAGGGCGATCAGCCCCAGCATTTT.

The V and J genes are TRBV7-9 and TRBJ1-1; D is unclear. Germline CDR1 reads SEHNR; CDR2 reads FQNEAQ (reference sequence). Trimming shortened V by 1 base and J by 4 bases, and 7 bases separated the two germline ends. The length of the CDR3 is 13 residues. The CDR3 protein is CASSLGPATEAFF. DNA of the CDR3: TGTGCCAGCAGCTTAGGACCGGCCACTGAAGCTTTCTTT.

This clonotype was seen many times. V and J are TRBV20-1 and TRBJ2-7; D might be TRBD1 or TRBD2, each matching 5 bases. CDR3 size: 14 residues. The V end was cut by 1 base, the J end by 3 bases, with 13 bases between. Germline V gene sequence: CDR1 DFQATT, CDR2 SNEGSKA (reference sequence). CDR3 in amino acids: CSARVPPGLYEQYF. The CDR3 region has the DNA TGCAGTGCTAGAGTCCCCCCGGGGCTCTACGAGCAGTACTTC.

There are a few counts of this clonotype. The J gene is TRBJ2-1, the V gene TRBV10-2, with no clear D. The CDR3 consists of 14 residues. V lost 3 bases and J lost 8, with 14 bases in between. Germline CDR1 reads WSHSY; CDR2 reads SAAADI. The CDR3 is CASSDEELNHEQFF. CDR3 sequence (DNA): TGCGCCAGCAGTGATGAGGAACTTAACCATGAGCAGTTCTTC.

Only a few counts were recorded for this clonotype. V gene TRBV18 combines with J gene TRBJ2-3; D unresolved. Germline V gene sequence: CDR1 KGHSH, CDR2 LQKENI. This CDR3 region has 14 residues. The V gene lost 1 base and the J gene lost 4 bases, with 9 bases spanning the gap. Here the CDR3 reads CASSPRVGSDTQYF. In nucleotides, the CDR3 is TGTGCCAGCTCACCACGGGTAGGGTCAGATACGCAGTATTTT. Drawing the rest from reference TRBV18 and TRBJ2-3, the complete variable domain is NAGVMQNPRHLVRRRGQEARLRCSPMKGHSHVYWYRQLPEEGLKFMVYLQKENIIDESGMPKERFSAEFPKEGPSILRIQQVVRGDSAAYFCASSPRVGSDTQYFGPGTRLTVL.

This clonotype was counted only a few times. This chain joins TRBV29-1 and TRBJ1-2; D is possibly TRBD1 (5 bases). This CDR3 region has 15 residues. V was clipped by 6 bases and J by 7 bases, with 24 bases between them. Germline CDR1 and CDR2: SQVTM and ANQGSEA. CDR3 protein: CSVARDSKVTTGYTF. CDR3 nucleotides: TGCAGCGTAGCCCGGGACTCCAAAGTTACCACTGGCTACACCTTC.

This clonotype came up many times. The chain has TRBV20-1 and TRBJ2-5; no clear D. The germline V gene has CDR1 DFQATT and CDR2 SNEGSKA (reference sequence). CDR3 length: 12 residues. V lost 6 bases and J lost 5, with 13 bases in between. CDR3 protein: CSALRGRETQYF. CDR3 sequence (DNA): TGCAGTGCCCTTCGCGGAAGGGAGACCCAGTACTTC.

The CDR3 is CASSKVGDTQYF. In DNA form, the CDR3 reads TGTGCCAGCAGCAAGGTCGGAGATACGCAGTATTTT. The chain combines TRBV21-1 with TRBJ2-3. TRBV21-1 is tagged as a pseudogene. The CDR3 sequence is 12 residues long.

This clonotype has just a few counts. The rearrangement uses TRBV7-2 and TRBJ2-2; 7 positions match TRBD2. V was pared by 2 bases and J by 6 bases, with 9 bases of the junction left unmatched. This CDR3 is built from 16 residues. Per the germline V gene, CDR1 is SGHTA and CDR2 is FQGNSA. The CDR3 DNA sequence: TGTGCCAGCAGCTTACTCTTATCGGCGGGGGCCGGGGAGCTGTTTTTT. Translated: CASSLLLSAGAGELFF.

V is TRBV7-2 and J is TRBJ1-1, with TRBD1 identical over 9 bases. The V and J ends lost 6 bases and 2 bases, in that order; junction bases with no gene match: 10. The CDR3 loop spans 16 amino acids. Germline V gene sequence: CDR1 SGHTA, CDR2 FQGNSA. The CDR3 region is CASSWTGDLPNTEAFF. For the CDR3, the DNA is TGTGCCAGCAGTTGGACAGGGGATCTTCCTAACACTGAAGCTTTCTTT.

J is TRBJ1-2 and V is TRBV6-6; the D gene is possibly TRBD1 (6 bases). CDR1 and CDR2 (germline): MNHNY, SVGAGI (reference sequence). This CDR3 is built from 13 residues. The V end was cut by 5 bases, the J end by 6 bases, with 13 bases between. For the CDR3, the DNA is TGTGCCAGCAGTCCCGGGACAAGCGATGGCTACACCTTC. Amino acids: CASSPGTSDGYTF.

The chain employs TRBV10-3 and TRBJ2-7, with 11 bases identical to TRBD2. The CDR3 consists of 18 residues. Germline CDR1 ENHRY, CDR2 SYGVKD. With V trimmed by 0 bases and J by 6 bases, 13 bases remained unmatched. CDR3 sequence (DNA): TGTGCCATCAGTGAGTCTCCGCTAGCGGGAGGAGCCCCCTTCGAGCAGTACTTC. Protein sequence: CAISESPLAGGAPFEQYF.

This clonotype appeared a few times. The chain employs TRBV20-1 and TRBJ2-5; TRBD2 matches 10 bases. Germline values: CDR1 DFQATT, CDR2 SNEGSKA (reference sequence). With V trimmed by 6 bases and J by 4 bases, 5 bases remained unmatched. The CDR3 sequence is 13 residues long. The CDR3 DNA follows: TGCAGTGCAAAAAGCGGGAGGGGAGAGACCCAGTACTTC. It translates to CSAKSGRGETQYF.

CDR3: CAIKTSGATDTQYF. Written as DNA, the CDR3 is TGTGCCATCAAAACTAGCGGGGCTACAGATACGCAGTATTTT. The chain combines TRBV10-3 with TRBJ2-3; 10 nucleotides match TRBD2. Germline values: CDR1 ENHRY, CDR2 SYGVKD. The CDR3 is made up of 14 amino acids. V was clipped by 7 bases and J by 3 bases; unmatched bases: 4.

The V gene is TRBV5-6, the J gene TRBJ2-7; TRBD2 matches at 9 bases. Germline-derived CDR1 and CDR2 are SGHDT and YYEEEE. The CDR3 covers 13 residues. Trimming removed 9 bases from V and 6 bases from J; junction bases left unmatched: 10. The CDR3 DNA sequence: TGTGCCATCGGCCCGGGACTAGCCTGCGAGCAGTACTTC. It specifies CAIGPGLACEQYF.

This chain links TRBV18 with TRBJ2-7; TRBD1 is a possible D gene (5 bases). V was pared by 4 bases and J by 2 bases, with 15 bases between. The CDR3 extends over 15 amino acids. Germline V gene data show CDR1 as KGHSH and CDR2 as LQKENI. DNA of the CDR3: TGTGCCAGCTCACTGACAGCTGAGTTCACCTACGAGCAGTACTTC. It encodes CASSLTAEFTYEQYF.

This clonotype appeared a few times. The rearrangement uses TRBV5-1 and TRBJ2-7; TRBD1 aligns across 9 bases. This CDR3 has 17 residues. Germline V gene lookup returns CDR1 SGHRS and CDR2 YFSETQ. Trimming removed 0 bases from V and 1 base from J; junction bases left unmatched: 8. The CDR3 reads CASSLAGTGYNSYEQYF. DNA of the CDR3: TGCGCCAGCAGCTTGGCCGGGACAGGGTACAATTCCTACGAGCAGTACTTC. Full variable domain (rest looked up from reference TRBV5-1 and TRBJ2-7): KAGVTQTPRYLIKTRGQQVTLSCSPISGHRSVSWYQQTPGQGLQFLFEYFSETQRNKGNFPGRFSGRQFSNSRSEMNVSTLELGDSALYLCASSLAGTGYNSYEQYFGPGTRLTVT.

The chain employs TRBV12-3 or TRBV12-4 and TRBJ2-1; 10 nucleotides line up with TRBD2. The CDR3 spans 15 residues. V was clipped by 7 bases and J by 4 bases; unmatched bases: 7. CDR3 in DNA: TGTGCCAGCACCGAGACTAGCGGGCCTTACAATGAGCAGTTCTTC. Amino acid sequence: CASTETSGPYNEQFF.

The CDR3 region is CATSPTVSYNEQFF. The CDR3 bases are TGTGCCACCAGCCCGACAGTTTCGTACAATGAGCAGTTCTTC. The chain links TRBV15 to TRBJ2-1, with D perhaps TRBD1 (5 bases). The CDR3 covers 14 residues. Trimming removed 5 bases from V and 4 bases from J, with 12 bases in between. Germline V gives CDR1 LNHNV, CDR2 YYDKDF (reference sequence). Supplemented by reference TRBV15 and TRBJ2-1, the full variable domain reads DAMVIQNPRYQVTQFGKPVTLSCSQTLNHNVMYWYQQKSSQAPKLLFHYYDKDFNNEADTPDNFQSRRPNTSFCFLDIRSPGLGDTAMYLCATSPTVSYNEQFFGPGTRLTVL.

The chain couples TRBV20-1 to TRBJ2-3; TRBD2 agrees at 12 bases. Germline V lookup: CDR1 DFQATT, CDR2 SNEGSKA (reference sequence). CDR3 length: 16 residues. J lost 2 bases, V lost 0 bases, and 3 bases had no gene match. The CDR3, as DNA: TGCAGTGCTAGAGAGTGGACTAGCGGGAACACAGATACGCAGTATTTT. As protein: CSAREWTSGNTDTQYF.

The V call is TRBV7-2, the J call TRBJ2-4; possibly TRBD2 for D (6 bases). This CDR3 has 17 residues. Trimming shortened V by 5 bases and J by 2 bases, and 19 bases separated the two germline ends. CDR1 SGHTA and CDR2 FQGNSA come from the germline V gene. Written as DNA, the CDR3 is TGTGCCAGCAGCAGAACTAGCCCCGCAGGATCCAAAAACATTCAGTACTTC. This translates into CASSRTSPAGSKNIQYF.